A single sample gave rise to the 2 T cell receptor beta chains below, sequenced in a study of shared clonotypes between healthy human individuals (dated by TCRdb to about 2020). CD8 naive samples consisted of CD45RO-negative cells that were positively selected for CCR7, yielding a CD45RA+CCR7+ population without TemRA cells. The method was the immunoSEQ multiplex PCR assay. As stored in TCRdb, this immuneACCESS dataset retains in-frame rearrangements with V and J assigned. A fraction of the clones does not appear; measured against another copy, unresolved V genes explain less than half of the discrepancy, and the remainder lacks a known reason. For this sample there are about 610,000 clones; approximately 96% appear just once. 0.11% of the sample comes from the top ten. Sequencing used naive CD8+ T cells sorted from blood. Reading the label with the study, this specimen's cell subset or site is: CD45RA+CCR7+. These receptors originate from a woman in her 30s in good health.

The chain uses TRBV9 and TRBJ2-3; 12 nucleotides align to TRBD2. Germline V gene lookup returns CDR1 SGDLS and CDR2 YYNGEE. Unmatched junction bases numbered 19, after V lost 4 bases and J lost 4 bases. The CDR3 extends over 20 amino acids. The CDR3 DNA follows: TGTGCCAGCAGCCACAGGGTGGGACCGCAGACTAGCGGGAGCTCAGATACGCAGTATTTT. This encodes CASSHRVGPQTSGSSDTQYF.

The chain carries TRBV7-9 and TRBJ2-1; D is ambiguous. Germline V CDR1 and CDR2: SEHNR, FQNEAQ (reference sequence). Trimming cost V 8 bases and J 0 bases, with 11 bases left between them. This CDR3 region has 14 residues. CDR3 in amino acids: CASARSSSYNEQFF. The CDR3, as DNA: TGTGCCAGCGCTCGCAGTAGCTCCTACAATGAGCAGTTCTTC.